The source of this T cell receptor (beta chain) is a study of neurological immune-mediated disorders. Overall study findings and caveats: Neither clinical nor MRI features were found to be associated with the multiple sclerosis repertoire cluster.

TCRdb used MiXCR to reprocess the 5' RACE reads, holding one entry per CDR3 protein. The data show 90,000 to 150,000 distinct CDR3 sequences, around 3% seen once. In its sample, this clonotype was seen many times. Antigen: not known. The clonotype was recovered from a woman aged 25 to 45 with multiple sclerosis. Sequencing input: PBMCs.

DNA of the CDR3: TGCAGTGCTGGTGGTCCGGGAAACGGTAACACCATATATTTT. It specifies CSAGGPGNGNTIYF. This rearrangement joins TRBV20-1 to TRBJ1-3; D is ambiguous. This CDR3 is 14 amino acids long. The ends were cut back, 5 bases at V and 7 bases at J, with 18 bases in the middle. Germline V gene sequence: CDR1 DFQATT, CDR2 SNEGSKA (reference sequence).